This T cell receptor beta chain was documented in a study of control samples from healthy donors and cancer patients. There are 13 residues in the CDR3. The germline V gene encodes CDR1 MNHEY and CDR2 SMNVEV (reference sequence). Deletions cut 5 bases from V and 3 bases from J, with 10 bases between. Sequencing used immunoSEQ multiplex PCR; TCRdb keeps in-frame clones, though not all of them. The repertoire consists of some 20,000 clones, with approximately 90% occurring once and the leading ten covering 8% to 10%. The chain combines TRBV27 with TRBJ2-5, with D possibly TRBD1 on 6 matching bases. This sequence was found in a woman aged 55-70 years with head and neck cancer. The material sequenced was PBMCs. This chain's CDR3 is CASSLGAKETQYF. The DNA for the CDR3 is TGTGCCAGCAGTCTGGGGGCGAAAGAGACCCAGTACTTC.